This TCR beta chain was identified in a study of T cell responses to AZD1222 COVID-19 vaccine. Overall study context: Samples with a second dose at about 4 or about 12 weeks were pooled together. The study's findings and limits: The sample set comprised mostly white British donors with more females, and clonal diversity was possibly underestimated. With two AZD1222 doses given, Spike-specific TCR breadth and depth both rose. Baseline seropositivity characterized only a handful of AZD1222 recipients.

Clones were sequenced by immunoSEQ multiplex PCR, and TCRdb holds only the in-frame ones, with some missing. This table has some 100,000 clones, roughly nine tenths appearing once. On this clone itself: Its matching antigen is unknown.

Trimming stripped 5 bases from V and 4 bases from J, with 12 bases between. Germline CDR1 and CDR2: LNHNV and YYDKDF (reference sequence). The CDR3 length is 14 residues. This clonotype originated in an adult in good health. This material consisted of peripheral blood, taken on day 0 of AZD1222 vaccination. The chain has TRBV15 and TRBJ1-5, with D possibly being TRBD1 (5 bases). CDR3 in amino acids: CATSLGDFNQPQHF. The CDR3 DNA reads TGTGCCACCAGCTTGGGGGATTTTAATCAGCCCCAGCATTTT.